This TCR beta chain was retrieved from a study of CD8+CD57+ T cells in acquired aplastic anemia. Overall study: Mean DNA quantity obtained from sorted CD4+ and CD8+ cells was around 3.2 ug.

The use of genomic DNA as template underpinned the TCR beta VDJ and CDR3 profiling. MiXCR, run by TCRdb on the reads, gives a single entry per CDR3 protein. The sample includes a few hundred thousand distinct CDR3 sequences, approximately 60% of them seen just once. Trimming took 0 bases from V and 10 from J, leaving 6 bases between them. CDR3 length: 10 amino acids. CDR1 DFQATT and CDR2 SNEGSKA come from the germline V gene (reference sequence). This clonotype was picked up a small number of times. The source material was sorted CD4+, CD8+, or CD8+CD57+ T cells (not recorded which) from PBMCs. This clonotype was obtained from a human donor in good health. The chain carries TRBV20-1 and TRBJ1-2; D is unresolved. CDR3 sequence (DNA): TGCAGTGCTAGAGATTACCTCTACACCTTC. Its protein is CSARDYLYTF.